These 14 T cell receptor beta chains were all obtained from the same sample, sequenced in a study of CD8+CD57+ T cells in acquired aplastic anemia. The study profiled TCR beta VDJ and CDR3 using genomic DNA as template. TCRdb analysed the reads with MiXCR anew, one entry per CDR3 protein. The sample records some 120,000 distinct CDR3 sequences, 48% being singletons. Specimen: sorted CD4+, CD8+, or CD8+CD57+ T cells (not recorded which) from PBMCs. These receptors all stem from a human donor in good health, serving as a control.

CDR3 in DNA: TGTGCCACCAGTGATTTTGCAGGGAACAATTTTCTGGAGACCCAGTACTTC. Protein: CATSDFAGNNFLETQYF. The rearrangement links TRBV24-1 to TRBJ2-5; D may be TRBD1 (5 bases). The V and J ends lost 1 base and 5 bases respectively, with 19 bases between them. Looked up from germline, CDR1 is KGHDR and CDR2 is SFDVKD. The CDR3 covers 17 residues.

The J gene is TRBJ1-2, the V gene TRBV2; tentative D call: TRBD1 (5 bases). V lost 3 bases to trimming and J lost 1 base, with 9 bases between them. The CDR3 is 14 amino acids. The germline V gene has CDR1 SNHLY and CDR2 FYNNEI. In DNA form, the CDR3 reads TGTGCCAGCAGTGATGCAGGGAGTAACTATGGCTACACCTTC. Protein product: CASSDAGSNYGYTF.

With regard to this clonotype: At one end, the junction sequence differs from germline, possibly due to a read error. The CDR3 DNA reads TGCGCCAGCAGCCAAGATACGGGACGATATGGCTACACCTTC. Protein product: CASSQDTGRYGYTF. The chain has TRBV7-9 and TRBJ1-2, with a weak D call TRBD1 (5 bases). Germline V gene data show CDR1 as SEHNR and CDR2 as FQNEAQ (reference sequence). The CDR3 runs 14 residues.

This clonotype has at least ten counts. J is TRBJ2-3 and V is TRBV4-3, with 7 bases fitting TRBD1. The CDR3 totals 16 residues. With V trimmed by 0 bases and J by 2 bases, 5 bases remained unmatched. The germline CDR1 and CDR2 sequences are LGHNA and YSLEER. The CDR3 loop is CASSQEGGTITDTQYF. The CDR3, as DNA: TGCGCCAGCAGCCAAGAAGGGGGCACCATCACAGATACGCAGTATTTT.

The V and J genes are TRBV12-3 or TRBV12-4 and TRBJ2-2, with 8 nucleotides matching TRBD1. V lost 6 bases, J lost 7 bases, and 10 bases stayed unmatched. The CDR3 is made up of 15 amino acids. The CDR3 DNA sequence: TGTGCCAGCAGCCCACGGGACAGGCTTATCGGGGAGCTGTTTTTT. Translating gives CASSPRDRLIGELFF.

To note about this clonotype: Its ends do not fully match the called genes, so a read error is possible. This chain links TRBV6-5 with TRBJ2-7, with a tentative D call TRBD2 (7 bases). From germline, CDR1 is MNHEY and CDR2 SVGAGI. The CDR3 covers 15 residues. This CDR3 is CARSSFGGLSYEQHF. The CDR3 nucleotides read TGTGCCCGCAGTTCCTTCGGGGGGCTCTCCTACGAGCAGCACTTC.

The CDR3 here is CASSLLWNYEQYF. The CDR3 DNA sequence: TGCGCCAGCAGCTTGCTTTGGAACTACGAGCAGTACTTC. The V call is TRBV5-1, the J call TRBJ2-7; D ambiguous. There are 13 residues in the CDR3. The V end lost 1 base, the J end lost 3 bases, and 8 bases lay between the germline ends. Germline V gives CDR1 SGHRS, CDR2 YFSETQ.

This clonotype has ten or more counts. The rearrangement uses TRBV19 and TRBJ1-5; D perhaps matches TRBD1 (6 bases). The germline gives CDR1 LNHDA, CDR2 SQIVND (reference sequence). There are 14 residues in the CDR3. The germline V and J ends were trimmed by 9 bases and 3 bases, with 15 bases remaining between them. CDR3 loop: CASTTGGLNQPQHF. The CDR3, as DNA: TGTGCCAGCACCACCGGGGGCCTCAATCAGCCCCAGCATTTT.

Note on this clonotype: Since a much larger clone is just one base distant, this may be a read error. The chain links TRBV7-2 to TRBJ2-5, with 9 positions matching TRBD2. Germline-derived CDR1 and CDR2 are SGHTA and FQGNSA. The CDR3 is made up of 15 amino acids. The chain's CDR3 is CAGSAVGLEREAQYF. The CDR3 DNA follows: TGTGCCGGCAGCGCGGTGGGACTAGAGCGGGAGGCCCAGTACTTC.

This clonotype was picked up many times. The chain couples TRBV5-8 to TRBJ2-1, with D possibly matching TRBD2 (6 bases). The CDR3 sequence is 13 residues long. The germline V gene encodes CDR1 SGHTS and CDR2 YDEGEE. The germline V and J ends were trimmed by 5 bases and 10 bases, with 16 bases remaining between them. The CDR3: CASRLAWMGEQFF. The CDR3 DNA is TGTGCCAGCAGGCTAGCGTGGATGGGGGAGCAGTTCTTC. The full variable domain, with the rest looked up from reference TRBV5-8 and TRBJ2-1, is EAGVTQSPTHLIKTRGQQATLRCSPISGHTSVYWYQQALGLGLQFLLWYDEGEERNRGNFPPRFSGRQFPNYSSELNVNALELEDSALYLCASRLAWMGEQFFGPGTRLTVL.

This clonotype showed up many times. V usage is TRBV9 and J usage is TRBJ2-6; D unclear. Deletions cut 2 bases from V and 4 bases from J, with 4 bases between. The germline gives CDR1 SGDLS, CDR2 YYNGEE. This CDR3 comprises 13 residues. The DNA for the CDR3 is TGTGCCAGCAGCGTCCCCGGGGCCAACGTCCTGACTTTC. Translation gives CASSVPGANVLTF.

The rearrangement joins TRBV9 to TRBJ2-5; the D gene is possibly TRBD2 (6 bases). The V end was cut by 3 bases, the J end by 9 bases, with 9 bases between. The CDR3 length is 11 residues. Per germline, CDR1 SGDLS and CDR2 YYNGEE. CDR3 protein: CASSDGSAQYF. The CDR3 DNA is TGTGCCAGCAGCGACGGGAGCGCCCAGTACTTC.

This clonotype was picked up many times. The rearrangement uses TRBV19 and TRBJ1-6, with D possibly matching TRBD1 (5 bases). CDR3 length: 15 residues. Trimming left V 6 bases short and J 7 bases short, with 16 bases between. Germline CDR1 and CDR2: LNHDA and SQIVND (reference sequence). CDR3 nucleotides: TGTGCCAGTAGGTCGTCGGGACGCCTAAATTCACCCCTCCACTTT. This encodes CASRSSGRLNSPLHF.

The J gene is TRBJ2-7, the V gene TRBV29-1, with a tentative D call TRBD2 (5 bases). CDR1 SQVTM and CDR2 ANQGSEA come from the germline V gene. The CDR3 is 11 residues long. The ends were cut back, 6 bases at V and 3 bases at J, with 9 bases in the middle. CDR3 region: CSVYGDYEQYF. CDR3 nucleotides: TGCAGCGTCTACGGGGACTACGAGCAGTACTTC.